These 15 T cell receptor beta chains came from one sample sequenced in a study of cytomegalovirus exposure and HLA in healthy donors. The data were produced by immunoSEQ multiplex PCR, yet TCRdb's version contains in-frame clones alone and is incomplete. The sample lists tens of thousands of clones; roughly 93% were seen once. The sequencing sample was made of PBMCs. The receptors were gathered from a woman in her 30s in good health and CMV-seronegative.

The rearrangement links TRBV2 to TRBJ1-1, with D perhaps matching TRBD1 (5 bases). The CDR3 contains 14 residues. Germline-derived CDR1 and CDR2 are SNHLY and FYNNEI. Deletions cut 7 bases from V and 1 base from J, with 13 bases between. CDR3 sequence: CASTKIRENTEAFF. The CDR3 DNA sequence: TGTGCCAGCACCAAAATCAGGGAGAACACTGAAGCTTTCTTT.

The chain uses TRBV27 and TRBJ1-3; D perhaps matches TRBD1 (6 bases). The V end was cut by 8 bases, the J end by 0 bases, with 14 bases between. The CDR3 has 15 amino acids. CDR1 and CDR2 from the germline V gene are MNHEY and SMNVEV (reference sequence). This CDR3 is CASREEGVSGNTIYF. DNA of the CDR3: TGTGCCAGCCGGGAGGAGGGGGTCTCTGGAAACACCATATATTTT.

This chain joins TRBV29-1 and TRBJ1-1; no clear D. The CDR3 is 13 amino acids. V lost 6 bases and J 4 bases, leaving 15 bases between the germline ends. Germline loops: CDR1 SQVTM, CDR2 ANQGSEA. The CDR3 reads CSVHWGGGTEAFF. The CDR3 bases are TGCAGCGTGCACTGGGGAGGTGGCACTGAAGCTTTCTTT.

The V and J genes are TRBV29-1 and TRBJ2-1; 9 nucleotides match TRBD1. Trimming cost V 4 bases and J 6 bases; bases outside gene matches: 1. Germline CDR1 and CDR2: SQVTM and ANQGSEA. The CDR3 runs 12 residues. CDR3: CSVGDRANEQFF. In DNA form, the CDR3 reads TGCAGCGTTGGGGACAGGGCCAATGAGCAGTTCTTC.

V usage is TRBV11-3 and J usage is TRBJ1-1, with D possibly TRBD1 on 5 matching bases. CDR3 length: 13 amino acids. Trimming removed 3 bases from V and 4 bases from J, with 9 bases in between. Germline CDR1 is SGHNT and CDR2 is YENEEA. The chain's CDR3 is CASSFRGGTEAFF. The CDR3 DNA follows: TGTGCCAGCAGCTTTAGGGGAGGCACTGAAGCTTTCTTT. The variable domain in full, completed from reference TRBV11-3 and TRBJ1-1, reads EAGVVQSPRYKIIEKKQPVAFWCNPISGHNTLYWYLQNLGQGPELLIRYENEEAVDDSQLPKDRFSAERLKGVDSTLKIQPAELGDSAVYLCASSFRGGTEAFFGQGTRLTVV.

The rearrangement uses TRBV2 and TRBJ1-4; 10 bases align to TRBD1. The V and J ends lost 4 bases and 6 bases, in that order; junction bases with no gene match: 8. CDR3 length equals 16 residues. Germline V gene data show CDR1 as SNHLY and CDR2 as FYNNEI. CDR3 nucleotide sequence: TGTGCCAGCAGTGGGGCCGAGACAGGGGGCGATGAAAAACTGTTTTTT. Protein: CASSGAETGGDEKLFF.

The chain couples TRBV11-3 to TRBJ2-1; 8 bases map to TRBD2. Germline V lookup: CDR1 SGHNT, CDR2 YENEEA. The V and J ends lost 5 bases and 1 base, in that order; junction bases with no gene match: 4. This CDR3 region has 15 residues. The CDR3 coding sequence is TGTGCCAGCAGCCCGGGACTAGGGTCCTACAATGAGCAGTTCTTC. Translation gives CASSPGLGSYNEQFF.

This sequence joins TRBV14 and TRBJ1-1; 10 bases fit TRBD1. The CDR3 covers 15 residues. Germline loops: CDR1 SGHDN, CDR2 FVKESK. V lost 5 bases to trimming and J lost 5 bases; unmatched junction nucleotides: 8. CDR3: CASSSTGTGETEAFF. CDR3 in DNA: TGTGCCAGCAGCTCGACCGGGACAGGGGAGACTGAAGCTTTCTTT.

V gene TRBV10-3 combines with J gene TRBJ2-7, with 12 bases lining up with TRBD2. V lost 3 bases to trimming and J lost 2 bases; unmatched junction nucleotides: 2. The CDR3 runs to 15 residues. From germline, CDR1 is ENHRY and CDR2 SYGVKD. CDR3 protein: CAISEGLAGPYEQYF. CDR3 nucleotides: TGTGCCATCAGTGAAGGACTAGCGGGACCCTACGAGCAGTACTTC.

With regard to this clone: In the same sample, other DNA sequences code for this CDR3. The J gene is TRBJ1-2, the V gene TRBV27, with 7 bases matching TRBD1. Germline V gene sequence: CDR1 MNHEY, CDR2 SMNVEV (reference sequence). The CDR3 extends over 16 amino acids. After removal of 5 bases from V and 2 bases from J, the junction contained 11 bases not matched to a gene. The CDR3 region is CASSLLSSTGNYGYTF. Here the CDR3 DNA reads TGTGCCAGCAGTCTACTCTCTTCGACAGGGAACTATGGCTACACCTTC.

This chain's CDR3 is CASLSYSSNQPQHF. In DNA, the CDR3 is TGCGCCAGCCTATCTTACAGTAGCAATCAGCCCCAGCATTTT. The gene calls are TRBV10-1 and TRBJ1-5; D unresolved. V dropped 8 bases and J dropped 0 bases, with 11 bases sitting between them. Looked up from germline, CDR1 is WNHNN and CDR2 is SYGVQD (reference sequence). This CDR3 spans 14 amino acids.

V gene TRBV5-3 combines with J gene TRBJ1-5; D unresolved. TRBV5-3 is recorded as an ORF, its role being uncertain. The CDR3 runs 12 residues. The V gene lost 6 bases and the J gene lost 7 bases, with 11 bases spanning the gap. CDR3 in amino acids: CARNEGGQPQHF. The DNA for the CDR3 is TGTGCCAGAAACGAGGGTGGCCAGCCCCAGCATTTT.

The chain joins TRBV19 to TRBJ2-7; a possible D gene is TRBD2 (5 bases). The length of the CDR3 is 14 residues. V gave up 1 base and J gave up 3 bases, with 10 bases separating them. Germline V gives CDR1 LNHDA, CDR2 SQIVND (reference sequence). CDR3 residues: CASSIVAGDYEQYF. In DNA, the CDR3 is TGTGCCAGTAGTATAGTTGCGGGCGACTACGAGCAGTACTTC.

The chain has TRBV18 and TRBJ2-5, with D tentatively TRBD2 (6 bases). The V end lost 3 bases, the J end lost 6 bases, and 11 bases lay between the germline ends. The germline gives CDR1 KGHSH, CDR2 LQKENI. The CDR3 runs 13 residues. The CDR3 DNA follows: TGTGCCAGCTCACCCGCCGGGAGACAGACCCAGTACTTC. Translated, it gives CASSPAGRQTQYF.

This sequence joins TRBV4-3 and TRBJ2-1; TRBD2 agrees at 10 bases. Germline-derived CDR1 and CDR2 are LGHNA and YSLEER. This CDR3 region has 16 residues. The ends lost 0 bases at V and 9 bases at J; junction bases unmatched: 8. The CDR3 bases are TGCGCCAGCAGCCAAGATAGCGGGGGGCCCAACAGTGAGCAGTTCTTC. Translated: CASSQDSGGPNSEQFF.